The 23 T cell receptor beta chains below come from one sample, sequenced in a study of T-cell memory formation after mild COVID-19. TCRdb reprocessed the 5' RACE reads via MiXCR and lists one record per CDR3 protein. The profile covers tens of thousands of distinct CDR3 sequences, with more than 15% appearing a single time and about 1.4% taken by the ten largest. The sample consisted of PBMCs or a T cell subset sorted from them (not recorded which). Receptors originate from an adult who had mild COVID-19 (a few samples of this study predate the infection). Cell type and time point are not known.

This clonotype has at least ten counts. The V call is TRBV20-1, the J call TRBJ2-1; D remains unclear. V dropped 6 bases and J dropped 8 bases, with 8 bases sitting between them. CDR3 length: 10 amino acids. Germline V gene lookup returns CDR1 DFQATT and CDR2 SNEGSKA (reference sequence). The CDR3 loop is CSARVDEQFF. CDR3 sequence (DNA): TGCAGTGCCCGCGTCGATGAGCAGTTCTTC.

Many counts were recorded for this clonotype. The chain employs TRBV7-9 and TRBJ2-3, with TRBD1 matching 9 bases. Germline V gene data show CDR1 as SEHNR and CDR2 as FQNEAQ (reference sequence). The CDR3 loop spans 15 amino acids. V lost 1 base and J lost 3; bases outside the gene matches: 2. As DNA, the CDR3 is TGTGCCAGCAGCTTAGGGGACAGGGATACAGATACGCAGTATTTT. It yields the protein CASSLGDRDTDTQYF.

There are many counts of this clonotype. The rearrangement joins TRBV3-1 to TRBJ1-1; D is undetermined. Germline CDR1 reads LGHDT; CDR2 reads YNNKEL (reference sequence). This CDR3 has 11 residues. V shed 3 bases and J shed 4 bases, with 3 bases lying between them. The CDR3 nucleotides are TGTGCCAGCAGCCACGGCACTGAAGCTTTCTTT. Its protein product is CASSHGTEAFF.

This clonotype was recorded at least ten times. The chain joins TRBV7-2 to TRBJ2-2; D gene unclear. Trimming took off 6 bases at V and 5 bases at J, with 10 bases between the two ends. The germline V gene encodes CDR1 SGHTA and CDR2 FQGNSA. This CDR3 contains 13 residues. CDR3 sequence (DNA): TGTGCCAGCAGTAACGGTATTACCGGGGAGCTGTTTTTT. This gives the protein CASSNGITGELFF.

The V call is TRBV20-1, the J call TRBJ1-2; D unclear. This CDR3 has 11 residues. The germline V gene has CDR1 DFQATT and CDR2 SNEGSKA (reference sequence). Trimming shortened V by 3 bases and J by 5 bases, and 7 bases separated the two germline ends. The CDR3 DNA sequence: TGCAGTGCTAGGTCCGGGTATGGCTACACCTTC. It encodes CSARSGYGYTF.

This clonotype showed up many times. V gene TRBV3-1 combines with J gene TRBJ1-1; 10 nucleotides agree with TRBD1. V lost 6 bases and J lost 4; bases outside the gene matches: 8. This CDR3 is built from 15 residues. Germline V CDR1 and CDR2: LGHDT, YNNKEL (reference sequence). In DNA form, the CDR3 reads TGTGCCAGCAGGAAGGGGACAGGGGCCCCCACTGAAGCTTTCTTT. Its translation is CASRKGTGAPTEAFF.

This clonotype was recorded many times. This chain joins TRBV7-3 and TRBJ2-1; 7 bases fit TRBD1. CDR3 size: 16 residues. V was pared by 5 bases and J by 7 bases, with 14 bases of the junction left unmatched. Per the germline V gene, CDR1 is SGHTA and CDR2 is FQGTGA. CDR3 in DNA: TGTGCCAGCAGCCCGCAGACAGGGTCCCCCAAAAATGAGCAGTTCTTC. Translated, it gives CASSPQTGSPKNEQFF.

This clonotype was seen repeatedly, ten times or more. This chain uses TRBV24-1 with TRBJ2-2; D might be TRBD1 or TRBD2, each matching 6 bases. This CDR3 has 14 amino acids. Germline V lookup: CDR1 KGHDR, CDR2 SFDVKD. The ends were cut back, 9 bases at V and 4 bases at J, with 14 bases in the middle. The CDR3 sequence is CATGRGGSTGELFF. CDR3 nucleotides: TGTGCCACCGGGCGAGGGGGGAGCACCGGGGAGCTGTTTTTT.

CDR3 loop: CASSSRPGTGFYEQYF. CDR3 DNA: TGTGCCAGCAGCTCCAGGCCGGGGACAGGTTTCTACGAGCAGTACTTC. The gene calls are TRBV7-3 and TRBJ2-7, with 8 bases that match TRBD1. Per germline, CDR1 SGHTA and CDR2 FQGTGA. The length of the CDR3 is 16 residues. The junction had 11 bases not matched to a gene; V was cut back by 4 bases and J by 3 bases.

This clonotype was observed a handful of times. This sequence joins TRBV7-2 and TRBJ2-1, with unresolved D. The CDR3 totals 13 residues. Germline lookup yields CDR1 SGHTA and CDR2 FQGNSA. The germline V and J ends were trimmed by 5 bases and 8 bases, with 13 bases remaining between them. CDR3 residues: CASSVQTEDEQFF. The CDR3 DNA follows: TGTGCCAGCAGCGTTCAAACTGAAGATGAGCAGTTCTTC. The whole variable domain, filled in from reference TRBV7-2 and TRBJ2-1, reads GAGVSQSPSNKVTEKGKDVELRCDPISGHTALYWYRQSLGQGLEFLIYFQGNSAPDKSGLPSDRFSAERTGGSVSTLTIQRTQQEDSAVYLCASSVQTEDEQFFGPGTRLTVL.

This clonotype was seen ten or more times. The rearrangement uses TRBV3-1 and TRBJ2-3, with 8 positions matching TRBD1. The CDR3 loop spans 15 amino acids. CDR1 is LGHDT and CDR2 is YNNKEL in the germline V gene (reference sequence). V lost 5 bases to trimming and J lost 6 bases; unmatched junction nucleotides: 10. CDR3 loop: CASSLGQVRRDTQYF. The CDR3 region has the DNA TGTGCCAGCAGCTTGGGACAGGTTAGAAGGGATACGCAGTATTTT.

This clonotype occurred many times. This chain joins TRBV20-1 and TRBJ2-5, with D possibly being TRBD1 or TRBD2 (5 bases each). The CDR3 length is 15 residues. The V gene's germline CDR1 is DFQATT and CDR2 SNEGSKA (reference sequence). V was pared by 1 base and J by 2 bases, with 14 bases between. The CDR3 DNA reads as TGCAGTGCTAGAGCCAAGGGACGAAAACAAGAGACCCAGTACTTC. It codes for CSARAKGRKQETQYF.

This clonotype was counted at least ten times. The chain couples TRBV6-5 to TRBJ1-6; 8 nucleotides align to TRBD1. Trimming at V came to 2 bases and at J to 4 bases, leaving 7 bases not matched to a gene. This CDR3 comprises 17 residues. Looked up from germline, CDR1 is MNHEY and CDR2 is SVGAGI. In DNA, the CDR3 is TGTGCCAGCAGTTACCAGCAGGGGGCCACGTATAATTCACCCCTCCACTTT. Protein product: CASSYQQGATYNSPLHF.

This clonotype appeared many times. This sequence joins TRBV7-9 and TRBJ1-1; D is unclear. Looked up from germline, CDR1 is SEHNR and CDR2 is FQNEAQ (reference sequence). The CDR3 runs 12 residues. The V end lost 2 bases, the J end lost 1 base, and 2 bases lay between the germline ends. DNA of the CDR3: TGTGCCAGCAGCTTAAAGAACACTGAAGCTTTCTTT. This translates into CASSLKNTEAFF.

This clonotype was recorded at least ten times. V gene TRBV2 combines with J gene TRBJ1-5; TRBD1 is a possible D gene (6 bases). Germline CDR1 is SNHLY and CDR2 is FYNNEI. With 8 bases removed from V and 3 bases from J, the gap between germline ends came to 20 bases. The CDR3 covers 16 residues. The CDR3 DNA is TGTGCCAGCGGTAGGACAGATGAAGTGGTCAATCAGCCCCAGCATTTT. Translating it yields CASGRTDEVVNQPQHF. Based on the CDR3 plus reference TRBV2 and TRBJ1-5, the full variable domain is EPEVTQTPSHQVTQMGQEVILRCVPISNHLYFYWYRQILGQKVEFLVSFYNNEISEKSEIFDDQFSVERPDGSNFTLKIRSTKLEDSAMYFCASGRTDEVVNQPQHFGDGTRLSIL.

This clonotype was seen ten or more times. The rearrangement uses TRBV30 and TRBJ2-7; D uncertain. Trimming pared 2 bases from V and 3 bases from J, leaving 14 bases between. This CDR3 comprises 14 residues. Germline assignment: CDR1 GTSNPN and CDR2 SVGIG (reference sequence). CDR3 residues: CAWSSAPVGYEQYF. As DNA, the CDR3 is TGTGCCTGGAGTTCTGCCCCGGTGGGCTACGAGCAGTACTTC. The variable domain in full, with the rest retrieved from reference TRBV30 and TRBJ2-7, is SQTIHQWPATLVQPVGSPLSLECTVEGTSNPNLYWYRQAAGRGLQLLFYSVGIGQISSEVPQNLSASRPQDRQFILSSKKLLLSDSGFYLCAWSSAPVGYEQYFGPGTRLTVT.

V gene TRBV3-1 combines with J gene TRBJ2-1; 8 bases align to TRBD2. Trimming cost V 9 bases and J 4 bases; bases outside gene matches: 11. Germline V gene lookup returns CDR1 LGHDT and CDR2 YNNKEL (reference sequence). The CDR3 contains 15 residues. The CDR3 sequence is CASTGSGGPYNEQFF. In DNA, the CDR3 is TGTGCCAGTACGGGGAGCGGGGGCCCTTACAATGAGCAGTTCTTC.

The J gene is TRBJ2-5, the V gene TRBV5-5; TRBD1 aligns across 7 bases. Germline V gene lookup returns CDR1 SGHKS and CDR2 YYEKEE (reference sequence). V shed 0 bases, J shed 9 bases, and the junction held 11 bases outside the gene matches. This CDR3 region has 15 residues. CDR3: CASSLETGYQWAQYF. CDR3 in DNA: TGTGCCAGCAGCTTGGAGACAGGGTACCAATGGGCCCAGTACTTC. Full variable domain (rest looked up from reference TRBV5-5 and TRBJ2-5): DAGVTQSPTHLIKTRGQQVTLRCSPISGHKSVSWYQQVLGQGPQFIFQYYEKEERGRGNFPDRFSARQFPNYSSELNVNALLLGDSALYLCASSLETGYQWAQYFGPGTRLLVL.

In this sample, this clonotype turned up a few times. This chain connects TRBV4-1 to TRBJ1-1; D remains ambiguous. Germline assignment: CDR1 MGHRA and CDR2 YSYEKL. CDR3 size: 15 residues. V lost 0 bases, J lost 1 base, and 9 bases lay in between. The CDR3 region is CASSQDLGKNTEAFF. CDR3 sequence (DNA): TGCGCCAGCAGCCAAGATCTTGGGAAGAACACTGAAGCTTTCTTT.

In its sample, this clonotype was seen a few times. V usage is TRBV6-2 or TRBV6-3 and J usage is TRBJ1-5; TRBD1 matches 9 bases. Germline V CDR1 and CDR2: MNHEY, SVGEGT. The trim removed 7 bases at V and 6 bases at J, leaving 7 bases unmatched. The CDR3 totals 14 residues. The CDR3 here is CASTGTGRSQPQHF. CDR3 sequence (DNA): TGTGCCAGCACCGGGACAGGGCGCTCTCAGCCCCAGCATTTT.

The CDR3 here is CSVGQTPTYNEQFF. As DNA, the CDR3 is TGCAGCGTCGGCCAGACTCCTACCTACAATGAGCAGTTCTTC. The rearrangement uses TRBV29-1 and TRBJ2-1; D not certain. V dropped 6 bases and J dropped 2 bases, with 14 bases sitting between them. The germline gives CDR1 SQVTM, CDR2 ANQGSEA. This CDR3 is 14 amino acids long.

In this sample, this clonotype turned up many times. The chain carries TRBV10-3 and TRBJ2-3; TRBD2 matches at 8 bases. The V gene's germline CDR1 is ENHRY and CDR2 SYGVKD. V dropped 6 bases and J dropped 4; count of bases not matched to a gene: 6. The CDR3 runs 14 residues. The CDR3 DNA is TGTGCCATCAGGGTGGGGACTAGGTCAGATACGCAGTATTTT. This encodes CAIRVGTRSDTQYF.

By frequency in the sample, this clonotype is medium-sized. The chain employs TRBV4-3 and TRBJ2-1; 12 positions match TRBD2. The CDR3 covers 14 residues. Germline assignment: CDR1 LGHNA and CDR2 YSLEER. V lost 0 bases, J lost 14 bases, and 5 bases stayed unmatched. The CDR3 spells CASSQDQTSGSKFF. The CDR3 DNA sequence: TGCGCCAGCAGCCAAGATCAGACTAGCGGGAGTAAGTTCTTC.